This is a list of T cell receptor beta chains from one sample in a study of CD8 T cells in ankylosing spondylitis. MiXCR, run by TCRdb on the 5' RACE reads, gives a single entry per CDR3 protein. Seen here are 500,000 to 550,000 distinct CDR3 sequences, about 12% observed once, and the top ten hold 6.8%. The sample comprised blood, either unsorted or a sorted T cell fraction (not recorded which). The origin of the receptors is a male donor with ankylosing spondylitis. CDR3s include the opening cysteine and the closing phenylalanine or tryptophan. The order of the fields is clone size, J gene, D gene, V gene, CDR3 DNA, CDR3 protein. The D gene is left open where the match is weak. Rows may omit the clone size; those that give it use once, few, many or a size class.

>many|TRBJ2-5|TRBD2|TRBV5-1
TGCGCCAGCAGTATTAGCGGGAGCCAAGAGACCCAGTACTTC
CASSISGSQETQYF
>NA|TRBJ2-3|TRBD2|TRBV6-1
TGTGCCAGCAGTGAATCAGGGACTAGTGGGCACGCAGATACGCAGTATTTT
CASSESGTSGHADTQYF
>NA|TRBJ2-7|NA|TRBV27
TGTGCCAGCAGTTCCAGGGATGGCTACGAGCAGTACTTC
CASSSRDGYEQYF
>few|TRBJ2-3|TRBD2|TRBV3-1
TGTGCCAGCAGCCGACCGGGAGGACGCACAGATACGCAGTATTTT
CASSRPGGRTDTQYF
>few|TRBJ1-4|NA|TRBV7-9
TGTGCCAGCAGCTTTGGGGAATCTAATGAAAAACTGTTTTTT
CASSFGESNEKLFF
>NA|TRBJ1-1|NA|TRBV20-1
TGCAGTGCGAACTTAGGGGGAGTTGCCACTGAAGCTTTCTTT
CSANLGGVATEAFF
>NA|TRBJ2-1|TRBD1|TRBV2
TGTGCCAGCAGTAATAACAGGGGCCCTCTTTCCTACAATGAGCAGTTCTTC
CASSNNRGPLSYNEQFF
>NA|TRBJ2-3|NA|TRBV5-1
TGCGCCAGCAGCCGGTCCCGGGATCTAGATACGCAGTATTTT
CASSRSRDLDTQYF
>NA|TRBJ1-5|TRBD1|TRBV11-2
TGTGCCAGCAGCTTCTCGACAGGGTCAAATCAGCCCCAGCATTTT
CASSFSTGSNQPQHF
>NA|TRBJ2-1|TRBD2|TRBV6-1
TGTGCCAGCATCCCTAGCGGCTCCTACAATGAGCAGTTCTTC
CASIPSGSYNEQFF
>NA|TRBJ1-5|NA|TRBV6-2/TRBV6-3
TGTGCCAGCACCCCTTATAGCGGTAACCAGCCCCAGCATTTT
CASTPYSGNQPQHF
>few|TRBJ2-7|NA|TRBV29-1
TGCAGCGTTGAAGTTGGAGGGGGCTCTTCAACCTACGAGCAGTACTTC
CSVEVGGGSSTYEQYF
>many|TRBJ1-1|NA|TRBV5-1
TGCGCCAGCAGCTCGTCCCCCTCGGACACTGAAGCTTTCTTT
CASSSSPSDTEAFF
>NA|TRBJ2-4|TRBD1|TRBV12-3/TRBV12-4
TGTGCCAGCATCAGACAGGGGGGGAAAAACATTCAGTACTTC
CASIRQGGKNIQYF
>NA|TRBJ1-2|NA|TRBV7-2
TGTGCCAGCAGCCCGAACGTAGGCCAAACTAACTATGGCTACACCTTC
CASSPNVGQTNYGYTF
>many|TRBJ2-1|NA|TRBV16
TGTGCCAGCAGCCAACAAGGGACTGGTGGGATTTCAGAGCAGTTCTTC
CASSQQGTGGISEQFF
>few|TRBJ2-1|TRBD1|TRBV27
TGTGCCAGCAGTCCCTCCGGGACAGCCATCTACAATGAGCAGTTCTTC
CASSPSGTAIYNEQFF
>NA|TRBJ1-1|NA|TRBV29-1
TGCAGCGTTGCGGGATTATTAAGGGTGAACACTGAAGCTTTCTTT
CSVAGLLRVNTEAFF
>few|TRBJ2-3|TRBD2|TRBV7-2
TGTGCCAGGGGTGCTGGGGGGGCAGATACGCAGTATTTT
CARGAGGADTQYF
>NA|TRBJ2-1|NA|TRBV11-3
TGTGCCAGCAGCTCGGCGACGGGGTTCGATGAGCAGTTCTTC
CASSSATGFDEQFF
>NA|TRBJ2-7|NA|TRBV9
TGTGCCAGCAGCGTAGTCGCGCGAAGCTACGAGCAGTACTTC
CASSVVARSYEQYF
>few|TRBJ2-5|TRBD2|TRBV5-1
TGCGCCAGCAGCTTTAGACTAGCCGAAGGGTTACAAGAGACCCAGTACTTC
CASSFRLAEGLQETQYF
>NA|TRBJ1-1|TRBD1|TRBV29-1
TGCAGCGTACACGGACAGGAGGGAATCGGTGAAGCTTTCTTT
CSVHGQEGIGEAFF
>NA|TRBJ2-3|TRBD2|TRBV20-1
TGCAGTGCTAGCGGGCTAGCGGGCCTCACAGATACGCAGTATTTT
CSASGLAGLTDTQYF
>NA|TRBJ2-1|NA|TRBV14
TGTGCCAGCAGCCGGTGGGATGAGCAGTTCTTC
CASSRWDEQFF
>NA|TRBJ2-3|NA|TRBV7-9
TGTGCCAGCAGCCTAGGAGGGACCCGCGCCGATACGCAGTATTTT
CASSLGGTRADTQYF
>NA|TRBJ2-1|NA|TRBV24-1
TGTGCCACCATGTCCCAGGGACTCCTCTACAATGAGCAGTTCTTC
CATMSQGLLYNEQFF
>many|TRBJ2-1|NA|TRBV10-3
TGTGCCATCAGTGAATGGGTGGGTGGCAATGAGCAGTTCTTC
CAISEWVGGNEQFF
>many|TRBJ2-2|TRBD1|TRBV5-1
TGCGCCAGCAGATACTGGGACAGCCCCGGCACCGGGGAGCTGTTTTTT
CASRYWDSPGTGELFF
>many|TRBJ1-5|NA|TRBV29-1
TGCAGCTCCGGGGAGGGAATAGGACAGCCCCAGCATTTT
CSSGEGIGQPQHF
>many|TRBJ1-3|TRBD1|TRBV12-3/TRBV12-4
TGTGCCAGCAGTCCGTCCGGGACAGGGGGTTCTGGAAACACCATATATTTT
CASSPSGTGGSGNTIYF
>NA|TRBJ2-4|TRBD1|TRBV5-6
TGTGCCAGCAGCTCGACCGTGACAGGGGGCGACGACCGAGCCAAAAACATTCAGTACTTC
CASSSTVTGGDDRAKNIQYF
>many|TRBJ2-2|NA|TRBV20-1
TGCAGTGCAAGGACGAGTTCGAACACCGGGGAGCTGTTTTTT
CSARTSSNTGELFF
>NA|TRBJ2-3|NA|TRBV7-2
TGTGCCAGCAGACCCTTCACAGATACGCAGTATTTT
CASRPFTDTQYF
>few|TRBJ2-6|NA|TRBV10-3
TGTGCCATCATGGACGCCTCTGGGGCCAACGTCCTGACTTTC
CAIMDASGANVLTF
>few|TRBJ2-1|TRBD2|TRBV5-1
TGCGCCAGCAGCTTGGAACTAGCGGGAGGAAATGAGCAGTTCTTC
CASSLELAGGNEQFF
>many|TRBJ2-1|TRBD2|TRBV15
TGTGCCACCAGCAGAGATCTAGCGGGAGTGACGCTATCCTACAATGAGCAGTTCTTC
CATSRDLAGVTLSYNEQFF
>NA|TRBJ1-6|TRBD1|TRBV15
TGTGCCACCAGCAGAGGCGGACAGGGGGTCTATAATTCACCCCTCCACTTT
CATSRGGQGVYNSPLHF
>NA|TRBJ2-4|NA|TRBV7-2
TGTGCCAGCAGCTTGGAGGGGGGAGTCAAAAACATTCAGTACTTC
CASSLEGGVKNIQYF
>NA|TRBJ2-5|NA|TRBV11-2
TGTGCCAGCAGCCCGGGACCTTTAAACAGAGAGACCCAGTACTTC
CASSPGPLNRETQYF
>NA|TRBJ2-3|NA|TRBV4-2
TGTGCCAGCAGCCAAGCCGGGACCCGGCTTGCAGATACGCAGTATTTT
CASSQAGTRLADTQYF
>NA|TRBJ2-5|TRBD2|TRBV20-1
TGCAGTGCTAAGAAGATGACTAGCGGCCAAGAGACCCAGTACTTC
CSAKKMTSGQETQYF
>few|TRBJ2-5|TRBD2|TRBV5-1
TGCGCCAGCAGCTTCCTAGGTGGGCTAGCGGAGAGGCAAGAGACCCAGTACTTC
CASSFLGGLAERQETQYF
>few|TRBJ1-5|NA|TRBV10-2
TGCGCCAGTCAACCGTTCGGGGAATTTGGGGCCCAGCATTTT
CASQPFGEFGAQHF
>many|TRBJ1-2|NA|TRBV25-1
TGTGCCAGCAGTGTTAGGCAGGTGGATGGCTACACCTTC
CASSVRQVDGYTF
>few|TRBJ2-4|TRBD2|TRBV20-1
TGCAGTGCTATCGGGACTAGCGGGAGGTACATTCAGTACTTC
CSAIGTSGRYIQYF
>few|TRBJ2-1|NA|TRBV20-1
TGCAGTGCTAGAGATTCGAGGATTGAGCAGTTCTTC
CSARDSRIEQFF
>NA|TRBJ1-3|NA|TRBV5-1
TGCGCCAGCAGCTTAGGAAAGAGGTCGAGCTCTGGAAACACCATATATTTT
CASSLGKRSSSGNTIYF